The present entry profiles one T cell receptor beta chain with its context. Antigen: not known. The CDR3 has 17 amino acids. CDR1 is SGHVS, CDR2 FQNEAQ, per germline. J was trimmed by 2 bases and V by 5 bases; bases with no gene match: 12. TCRdb independently ran MiXCR on the 5' RACE reads; one entry per CDR3 protein. The sample has around 320,000 distinct CDR3 sequences, over 11% seen once. The sample originates from a study of T-cell memory formation after mild COVID-19. Looking at the study overall: Clusters of TCRs were largely donor specific. Study conclusions and caveats: A balance of CD4 and CD8 characterized clones contracting day 15 to 85, whereas later expanders leaned CD4+.

The receptor was derived from a young man who had mild COVID-19 (a few samples of this study predate the infection). Cell type and time point are not known. The sequenced material came from PBMCs or a T cell subset sorted from them (not recorded which). V is TRBV7-8 and J is TRBJ2-7; 10 bases are a match to TRBD1. The CDR3 sequence: CASSLGQGVFSTYEQYF. CDR3 nucleotide sequence: TGTGCCAGCAGCCTTGGACAGGGGGTATTCTCTACCTACGAGCAGTACTTC.